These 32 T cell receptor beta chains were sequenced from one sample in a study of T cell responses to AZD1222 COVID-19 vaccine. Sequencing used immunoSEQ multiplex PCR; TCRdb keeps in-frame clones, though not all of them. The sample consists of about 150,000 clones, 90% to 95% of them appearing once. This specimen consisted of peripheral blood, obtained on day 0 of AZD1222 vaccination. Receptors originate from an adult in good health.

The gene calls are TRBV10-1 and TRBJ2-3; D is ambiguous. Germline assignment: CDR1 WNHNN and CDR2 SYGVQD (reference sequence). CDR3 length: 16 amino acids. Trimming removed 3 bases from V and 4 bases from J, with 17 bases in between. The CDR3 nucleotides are TGCGCCAGCAGTGACCTAGAACCCGGAGAGCCAGATACGCAGTATTTT. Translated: CASSDLEPGEPDTQYF.

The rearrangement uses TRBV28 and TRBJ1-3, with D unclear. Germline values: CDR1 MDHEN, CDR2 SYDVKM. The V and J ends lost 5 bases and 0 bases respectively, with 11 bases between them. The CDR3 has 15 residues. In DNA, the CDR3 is TGTGCCAGCAGTCGATATAAAAGCTCTGGAAACACCATATATTTT. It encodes CASSRYKSSGNTIYF.

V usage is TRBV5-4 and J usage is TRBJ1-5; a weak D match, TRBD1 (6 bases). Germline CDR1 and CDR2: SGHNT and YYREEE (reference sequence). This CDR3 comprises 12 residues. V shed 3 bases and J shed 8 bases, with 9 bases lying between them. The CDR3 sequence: CASSSPGEPQHF. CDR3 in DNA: TGTGCCAGCAGCTCCCCAGGGGAGCCCCAGCATTTT.

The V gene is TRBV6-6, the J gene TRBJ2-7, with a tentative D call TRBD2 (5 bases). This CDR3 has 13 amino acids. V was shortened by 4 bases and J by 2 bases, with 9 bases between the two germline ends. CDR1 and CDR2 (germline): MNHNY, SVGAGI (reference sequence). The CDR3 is CASSLLGAYEQYF. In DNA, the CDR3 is TGTGCCAGCAGTTTACTCGGGGCCTACGAGCAGTACTTC.

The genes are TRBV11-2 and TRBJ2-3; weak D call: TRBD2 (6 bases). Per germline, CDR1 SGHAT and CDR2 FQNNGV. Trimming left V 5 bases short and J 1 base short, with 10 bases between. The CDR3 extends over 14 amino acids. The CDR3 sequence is CASSPRRGTDTQYF. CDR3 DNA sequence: TGTGCCAGCAGCCCCCGGAGGGGCACAGATACGCAGTATTTT. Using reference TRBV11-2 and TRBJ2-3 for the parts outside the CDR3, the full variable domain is EAGVAQSPRYKIIEKRQSVAFWCNPISGHATLYWYQQILGQGPKLLIQFQNNGVVDDSQLPKDRFSAERLKGVDSTLKIQPAKLEDSAVYLCASSPRRGTDTQYFGPGTRLTVL.

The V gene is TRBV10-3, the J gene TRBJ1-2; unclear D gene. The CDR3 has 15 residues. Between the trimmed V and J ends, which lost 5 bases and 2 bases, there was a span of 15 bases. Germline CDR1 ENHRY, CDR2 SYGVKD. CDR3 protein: CAISSNQEVNYGYTF. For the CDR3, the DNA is TGTGCCATCAGTTCCAACCAAGAGGTCAACTATGGCTACACCTTC.

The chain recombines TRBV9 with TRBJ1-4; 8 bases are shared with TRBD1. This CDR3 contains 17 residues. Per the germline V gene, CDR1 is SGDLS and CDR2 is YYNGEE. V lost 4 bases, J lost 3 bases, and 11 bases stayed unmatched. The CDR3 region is CASSPRTGWGSNEKLFF. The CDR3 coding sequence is TGTGCCAGCAGCCCCCGGACAGGGTGGGGATCTAATGAAAAACTGTTTTTT.

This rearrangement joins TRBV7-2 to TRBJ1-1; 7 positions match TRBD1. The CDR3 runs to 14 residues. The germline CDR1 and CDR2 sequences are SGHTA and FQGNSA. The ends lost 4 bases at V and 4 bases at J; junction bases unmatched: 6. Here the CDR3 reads CASSSGQSFTEAFF. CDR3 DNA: TGTGCCAGCAGCTCGGGACAGTCGTTCACTGAAGCTTTCTTT.

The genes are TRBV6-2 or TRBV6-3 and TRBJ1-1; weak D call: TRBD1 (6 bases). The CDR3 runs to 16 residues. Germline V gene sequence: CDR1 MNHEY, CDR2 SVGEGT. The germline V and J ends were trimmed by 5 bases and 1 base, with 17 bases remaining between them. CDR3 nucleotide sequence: TGTGCCAGCAGTGTACACAGGGCATCAAGGAACACTGAAGCTTTCTTT. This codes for CASSVHRASRNTEAFF.

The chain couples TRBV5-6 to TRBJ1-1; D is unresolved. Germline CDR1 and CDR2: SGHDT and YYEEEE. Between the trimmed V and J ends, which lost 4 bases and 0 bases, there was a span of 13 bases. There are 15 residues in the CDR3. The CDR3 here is CASSTGLGMNTEAFF. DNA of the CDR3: TGTGCCAGCAGCACTGGGCTGGGAATGAACACTGAAGCTTTCTTT.

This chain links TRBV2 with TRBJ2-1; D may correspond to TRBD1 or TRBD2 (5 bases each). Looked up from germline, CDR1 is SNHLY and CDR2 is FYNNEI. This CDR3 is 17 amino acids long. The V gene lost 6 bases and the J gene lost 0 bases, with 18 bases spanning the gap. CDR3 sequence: CASREGPPWSSYNEQFF. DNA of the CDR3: TGTGCCAGCAGAGAGGGACCCCCCTGGAGCTCCTACAATGAGCAGTTCTTC. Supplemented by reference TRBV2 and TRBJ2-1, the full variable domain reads EPEVTQTPSHQVTQMGQEVILRCVPISNHLYFYWYRQILGQKVEFLVSFYNNEISEKSEIFDDQFSVERPDGSNFTLKIRSTKLEDSAMYFCASREGPPWSSYNEQFFGPGTRLTVL.

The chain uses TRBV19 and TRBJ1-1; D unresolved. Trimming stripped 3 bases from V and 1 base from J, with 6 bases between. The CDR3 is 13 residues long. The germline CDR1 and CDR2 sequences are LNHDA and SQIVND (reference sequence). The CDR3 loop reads CASSIFENTEAFF. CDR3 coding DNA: TGTGCCAGTAGTATCTTCGAGAACACTGAAGCTTTCTTT.

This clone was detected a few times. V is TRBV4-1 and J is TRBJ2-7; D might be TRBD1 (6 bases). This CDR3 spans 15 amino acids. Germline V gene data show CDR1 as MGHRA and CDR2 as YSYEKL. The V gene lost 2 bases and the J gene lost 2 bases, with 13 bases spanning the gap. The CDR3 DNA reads TGCGCCAGCAGCCAACCGGCGAGGGGGACCTACGAGCAGTACTTC. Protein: CASSQPARGTYEQYF.

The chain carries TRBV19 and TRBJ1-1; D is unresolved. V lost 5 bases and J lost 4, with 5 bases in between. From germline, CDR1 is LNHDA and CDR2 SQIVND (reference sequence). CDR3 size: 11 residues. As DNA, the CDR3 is TGTGCCAGTAGTCGGGCCACTGAAGCTTTCTTT. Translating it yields CASSRATEAFF.

CDR3 amino acids: CASTRRTSGKDEQFF. In DNA, the CDR3 is TGTGCCAGCACCCGCCGGACTAGCGGGAAAGATGAGCAGTTCTTC. The rearrangement uses TRBV5-4 and TRBJ2-1, with 12 positions matching TRBD2. This CDR3 is built from 15 residues. V lost 6 bases, J lost 8 bases, and 9 bases stayed unmatched. CDR1 SGHNT and CDR2 YYREEE come from the germline V gene (reference sequence). The full variable domain, in which reference TRBV5-4 and TRBJ2-1 provide the parts outside the CDR3, is ETGVTQSPTHLIKTRGQQVTLRCSSQSGHNTVSWYQQALGQGPQFIFQYYREEENGRGNFPPRFSGLQFPNYSSELNVNALELDDSALYLCASTRRTSGKDEQFFGPGTRLTVL.

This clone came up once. Here the CDR3 DNA reads TGCGCCAGCAGCCAATCCAGGACTAGCGGAATCTCCTACGAGCAGTACTTC. This gives the protein CASSQSRTSGISYEQYF. This chain uses TRBV4-3 with TRBJ2-7; 10 nucleotides line up with TRBD2. V trimming: 2 bases; J trimming: 0 bases; junction bases outside the gene matches: 7. The germline gives CDR1 LGHNA, CDR2 YSLEER. The CDR3 has 17 amino acids.

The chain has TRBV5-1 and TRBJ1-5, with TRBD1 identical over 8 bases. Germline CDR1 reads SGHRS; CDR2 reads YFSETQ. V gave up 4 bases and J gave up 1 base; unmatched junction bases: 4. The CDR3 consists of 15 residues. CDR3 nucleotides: TGCGCCAGCAGCCCAGGGGGCTTGAGCAATCAGCCCCAGCATTTT. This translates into CASSPGGLSNQPQHF.

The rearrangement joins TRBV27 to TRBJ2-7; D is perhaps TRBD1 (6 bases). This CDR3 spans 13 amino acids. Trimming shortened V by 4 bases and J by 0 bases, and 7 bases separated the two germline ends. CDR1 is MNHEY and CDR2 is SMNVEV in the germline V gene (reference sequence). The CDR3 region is CASSYRASYEQYF. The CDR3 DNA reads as TGTGCCAGCAGTTACAGGGCCTCCTACGAGCAGTACTTC.

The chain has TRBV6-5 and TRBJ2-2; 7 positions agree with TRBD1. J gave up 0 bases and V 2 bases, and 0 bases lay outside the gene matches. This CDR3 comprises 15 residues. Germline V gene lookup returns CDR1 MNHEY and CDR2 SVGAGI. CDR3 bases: TGTGCCAGCAGTTACGGGACAGCGAACACCGGGGAGCTGTTTTTT. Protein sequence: CASSYGTANTGELFF.

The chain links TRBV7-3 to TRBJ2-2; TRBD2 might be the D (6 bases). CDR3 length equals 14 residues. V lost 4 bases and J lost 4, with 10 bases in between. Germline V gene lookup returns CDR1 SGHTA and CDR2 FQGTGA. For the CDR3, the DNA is TGTGCCAGCAGCTGGGACTCCTTCACCGGGGAGCTGTTTTTT. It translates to CASSWDSFTGELFF.

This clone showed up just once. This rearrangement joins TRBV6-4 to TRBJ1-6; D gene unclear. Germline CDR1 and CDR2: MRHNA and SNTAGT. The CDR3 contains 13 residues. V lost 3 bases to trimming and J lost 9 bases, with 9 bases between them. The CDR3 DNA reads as TGTGCCAGCAGTGAGGGCCTGGGTTCACCCCTCCACTTT. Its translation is CASSEGLGSPLHF.

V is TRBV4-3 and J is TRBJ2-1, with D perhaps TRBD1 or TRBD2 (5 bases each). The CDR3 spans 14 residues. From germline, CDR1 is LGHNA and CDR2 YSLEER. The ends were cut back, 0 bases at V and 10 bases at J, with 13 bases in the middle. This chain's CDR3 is CASSQDRGIGEQFF. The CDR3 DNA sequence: TGCGCCAGCAGCCAAGATCGGGGCATAGGCGAGCAGTTCTTC.

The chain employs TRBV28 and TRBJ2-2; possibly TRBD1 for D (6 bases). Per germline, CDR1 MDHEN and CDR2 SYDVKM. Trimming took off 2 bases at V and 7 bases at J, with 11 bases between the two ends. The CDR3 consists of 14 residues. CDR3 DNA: TGTGCCAGCAGTTTACTTGAGGGACACGGGGAGCTGTTTTTT. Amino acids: CASSLLEGHGELFF.

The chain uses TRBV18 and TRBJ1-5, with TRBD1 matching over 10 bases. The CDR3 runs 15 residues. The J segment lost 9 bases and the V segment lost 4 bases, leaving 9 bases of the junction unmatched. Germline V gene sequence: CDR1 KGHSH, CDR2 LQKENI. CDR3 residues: CASSQTGQGTWPQHF. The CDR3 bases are TGTGCCAGCTCACAAACGGGACAGGGGACGTGGCCCCAGCATTTT.

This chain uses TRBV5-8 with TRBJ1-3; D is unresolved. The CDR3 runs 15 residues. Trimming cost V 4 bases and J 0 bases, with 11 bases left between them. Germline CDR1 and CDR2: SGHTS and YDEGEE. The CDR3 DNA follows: TGTGCCAGCAGCAGGACGGCGAGCTCTGGAAACACCATATATTTT. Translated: CASSRTASSGNTIYF.

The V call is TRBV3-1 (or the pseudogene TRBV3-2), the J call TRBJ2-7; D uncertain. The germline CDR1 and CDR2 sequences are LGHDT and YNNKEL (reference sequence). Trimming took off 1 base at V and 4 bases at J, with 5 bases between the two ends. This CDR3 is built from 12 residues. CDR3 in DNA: TGTGCCAGCAGCCAAGTGGGGTACGAGCAGTACTTC. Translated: CASSQVGYEQYF.

The DNA of the CDR3 is TGTGCCAGCACCCAACGATGGGGGGGGAACGGGGAGCTGTTTTTT. It specifies CASTQRWGGNGELFF. The chain couples TRBV6-5 to TRBJ2-2; 7 nucleotides agree with TRBD2. Germline values: CDR1 MNHEY, CDR2 SVGAGI. Trimming took 7 bases from V and 7 from J; bases not matched to a gene: 12. This CDR3 comprises 15 residues.

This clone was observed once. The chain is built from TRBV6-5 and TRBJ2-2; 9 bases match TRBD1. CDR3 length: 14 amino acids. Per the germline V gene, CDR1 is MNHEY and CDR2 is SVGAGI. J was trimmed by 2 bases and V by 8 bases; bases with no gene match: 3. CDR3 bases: TGTGCCAGCCGGGGACAGGGAAACACCGGGGAGCTGTTTTTT. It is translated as CASRGQGNTGELFF.

In DNA form, the CDR3 reads TGTGCCAGCAGCCAAGCCGGGTCACTGGGCTACGAGCAGTACTTC. Its protein product is CASSQAGSLGYEQYF. This chain joins TRBV3-1 (or the pseudogene TRBV3-2) and TRBJ2-7; unclear D gene. Germline-derived CDR1 and CDR2 are LGHDT and YNNKEL (reference sequence). Trimming stripped 1 base from V and 3 bases from J, with 13 bases between. The CDR3 has 15 amino acids.

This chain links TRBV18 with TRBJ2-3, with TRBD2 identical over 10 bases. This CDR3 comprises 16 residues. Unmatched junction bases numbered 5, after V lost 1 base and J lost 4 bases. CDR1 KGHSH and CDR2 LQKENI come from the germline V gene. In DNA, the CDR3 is TGTGCCAGCTCACCACGTACTAGCGGGACTGCAGATACGCAGTATTTT. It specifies CASSPRTSGTADTQYF.

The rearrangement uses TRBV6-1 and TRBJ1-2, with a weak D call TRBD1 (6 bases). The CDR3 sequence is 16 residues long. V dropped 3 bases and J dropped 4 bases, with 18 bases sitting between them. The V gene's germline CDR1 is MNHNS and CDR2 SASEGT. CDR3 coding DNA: TGTGCCAGCAGTGACCTCCGCACCGACAGGAGCTATGGCTACACCTTC. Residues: CASSDLRTDRSYGYTF.

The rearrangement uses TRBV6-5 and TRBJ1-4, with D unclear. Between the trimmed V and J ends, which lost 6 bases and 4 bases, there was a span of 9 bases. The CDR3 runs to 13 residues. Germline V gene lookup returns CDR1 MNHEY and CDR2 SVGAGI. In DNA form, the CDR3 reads TGTGCCAGCAGCGTCAGGTTTAATGAAAAACTGTTTTTT. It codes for CASSVRFNEKLFF.